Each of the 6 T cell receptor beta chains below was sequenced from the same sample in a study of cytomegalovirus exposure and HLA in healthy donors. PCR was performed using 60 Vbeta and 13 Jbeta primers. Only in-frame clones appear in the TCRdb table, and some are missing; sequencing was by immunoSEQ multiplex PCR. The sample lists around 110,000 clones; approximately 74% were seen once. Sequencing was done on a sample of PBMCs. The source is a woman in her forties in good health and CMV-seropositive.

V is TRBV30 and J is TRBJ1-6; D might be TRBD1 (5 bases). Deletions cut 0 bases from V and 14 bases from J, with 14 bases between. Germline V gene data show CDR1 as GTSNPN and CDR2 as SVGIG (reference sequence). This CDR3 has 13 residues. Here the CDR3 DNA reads TGTGCCTGGAGTGTAAAAGGGGCCTCGACCCTCCACTTT. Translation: CAWSVKGASTLHF.

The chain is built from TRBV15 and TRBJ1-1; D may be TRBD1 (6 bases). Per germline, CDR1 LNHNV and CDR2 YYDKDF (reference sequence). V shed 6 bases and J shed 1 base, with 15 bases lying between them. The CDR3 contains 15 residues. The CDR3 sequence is CATSLQGHKNTEAFF. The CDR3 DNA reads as TGTGCCACCAGTCTACAGGGACACAAGAACACTGAAGCTTTCTTT.

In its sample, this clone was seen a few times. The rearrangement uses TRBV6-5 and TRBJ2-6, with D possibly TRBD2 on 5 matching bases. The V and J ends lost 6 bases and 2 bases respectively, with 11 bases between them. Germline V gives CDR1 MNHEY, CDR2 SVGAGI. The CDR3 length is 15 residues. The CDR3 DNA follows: TGTGCCAGCAGGTTCCGGGGAGCTGGGGCCAACGTCCTGACTTTC. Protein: CASRFRGAGANVLTF.

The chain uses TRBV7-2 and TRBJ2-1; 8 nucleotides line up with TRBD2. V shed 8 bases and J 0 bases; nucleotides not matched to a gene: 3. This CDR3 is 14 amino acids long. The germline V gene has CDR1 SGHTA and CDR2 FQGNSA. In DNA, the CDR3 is TGTGCCAGCGGGGCGGGGGGCTCCTACAATGAGCAGTTCTTC. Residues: CASGAGGSYNEQFF.

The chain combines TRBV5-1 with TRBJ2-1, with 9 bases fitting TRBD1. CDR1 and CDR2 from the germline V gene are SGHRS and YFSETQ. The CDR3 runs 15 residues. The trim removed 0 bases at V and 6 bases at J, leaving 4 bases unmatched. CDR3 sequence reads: CASSLATGGFNEQFF. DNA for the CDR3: TGCGCCAGCAGCTTGGCGACAGGGGGTTTCAATGAGCAGTTCTTC.

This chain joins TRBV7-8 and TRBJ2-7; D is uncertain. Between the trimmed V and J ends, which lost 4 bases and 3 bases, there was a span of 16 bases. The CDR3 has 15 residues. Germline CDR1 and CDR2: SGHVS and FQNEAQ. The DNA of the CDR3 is TGTGCCAGCAGCTCTCCTGGTGCCCCGGTCTACGAGCAGTACTTC. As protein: CASSSPGAPVYEQYF.